These 22 T cell receptor beta chains originate from one sample sequenced in a study of T-cell reconstitution after alpha-beta-depleted transplantation in children. Preparing the TCRbeta library involved the use of unique molecular identifiers. Each CDR3 protein is one row after TCRdb ran MiXCR on the PCR reads. Of 90,000 to 100,000 distinct CDR3 sequences listed, less than 25% are singletons. This material consisted of PBMCs, taken before TCRalphabeta/CD19-depleted stem cell transplant. These receptors were taken from a boy aged 2 to 10 with acute lymphoblastic leukemia, due to receive a stem cell transplant.

The chain combines TRBV3-1 with TRBJ2-7; possibly TRBD2 for D (6 bases). The CDR3 is 16 amino acids. V shed 1 base and J shed 1 base, with 14 bases lying between them. Germline CDR1 LGHDT, CDR2 YNNKEL (reference sequence). In nucleotides, the CDR3 is TGTGCCAGCAGCCAAGTCAGTGTGGGAGGATCCTACGAGCAGTACTTC. It specifies CASSQVSVGGSYEQYF.

This chain joins TRBV7-9 and TRBJ1-5; 11 bases map to TRBD1. The CDR3 is 17 amino acids. J was trimmed by 4 bases and V by 1 base; bases with no gene match: 6. CDR1 is SEHNR and CDR2 is FQNEAQ in the germline V gene (reference sequence). In DNA, the CDR3 is TGTGCCAGCAGCTTAGGATCCGGGACAGGGGGGAATCAGCCCCAGCATTTT. Residues: CASSLGSGTGGNQPQHF.

The chain couples TRBV18 to TRBJ1-6; maybe TRBD1 (5 bases). The CDR3 length is 15 residues. The germline V gene has CDR1 KGHSH and CDR2 LQKENI. The V and J ends lost 6 bases and 9 bases respectively, with 18 bases between them. CDR3 sequence: CASSIDGTGSSPLHF. CDR3 in DNA: TGTGCCAGCTCCATAGACGGGACGGGTAGTTCACCCCTCCACTTT.

CDR3 residues: CAWSGDPYEQYF. The CDR3 nucleotides are TGTGCCTGGTCGGGAGATCCCTACGAGCAGTACTTC. This chain joins TRBV30 and TRBJ2-7; tentatively, D is TRBD2 (6 bases). The V and J ends lost 5 bases and 2 bases respectively, with 10 bases between them. CDR3 size: 12 residues. Germline CDR1 reads GTSNPN; CDR2 reads SVGIG (reference sequence).

J is TRBJ2-2 and V is TRBV2; TRBD1 or TRBD2 may be the D gene (6 bases each). V was pared by 6 bases and J by 4 bases, with 18 bases between. Germline V gives CDR1 SNHLY, CDR2 FYNNEI. This CDR3 has 16 amino acids. The CDR3 loop is CASSLLGGLSTGELFF. As DNA, the CDR3 is TGTGCCAGCAGCCTACTGGGGGGCCTAAGCACCGGGGAGCTGTTTTTT.

Only a few counts were recorded for this clonotype. The J gene is TRBJ2-7, the V gene TRBV7-2; D call uncertain. This CDR3 comprises 12 residues. Germline CDR1 SGHTA, CDR2 FQGNSA. V dropped 3 bases and J dropped 0 bases, with 3 bases sitting between them. The chain's CDR3 is CASSLYSYEQYF. Written as DNA, the CDR3 is TGTGCCAGCAGCTTGTACTCCTACGAGCAGTACTTC.

The chain carries TRBV20-1 and TRBJ2-1, with TRBD2 identical over 13 bases. Trimming removed 4 bases from V and 0 bases from J; junction bases left unmatched: 9. This CDR3 region has 18 residues. Germline V gene data show CDR1 as DFQATT and CDR2 as SNEGSKA (reference sequence). CDR3 sequence: CSATTSGRTRSSYNEQFF. CDR3 bases: TGCAGTGCTACGACTAGCGGGAGGACGAGGAGCTCCTACAATGAGCAGTTCTTC.

V usage is TRBV28 and J usage is TRBJ2-4; D is undetermined. Germline V CDR1 and CDR2: MDHEN, SYDVKM. The ends were cut back, 2 bases at V and 0 bases at J, with 17 bases in the middle. This CDR3 is 18 amino acids long. CDR3 residues: CASSLMGSVRSAKNIQYF. CDR3 DNA sequence: TGTGCCAGCAGTTTAATGGGATCAGTTCGTTCAGCCAAAAACATTCAGTACTTC.

This clonotype was recorded a few times. The V call is TRBV29-1, the J call TRBJ1-2; 10 bases match TRBD1. Germline trimming cut 5 bases from V and 5 bases from J; bases unmatched to any gene: 8. The V gene's germline CDR1 is SQVTM and CDR2 ANQGSEA. The CDR3 loop spans 14 amino acids. The CDR3 sequence: CSVLGTGDNYGYTF. CDR3 sequence (DNA): TGCAGCGTTCTTGGGACAGGGGATAATTATGGCTACACCTTC.

The CDR3: CASSQDLNQPQHF. DNA for the CDR3: TGTGCCAGCAGCCAAGACCTTAATCAGCCCCAGCATTTT. The V call is TRBV3-1, the J call TRBJ1-5; D gene uncertain. The CDR3 contains 13 residues. V was shortened by 0 bases and J by 4 bases, with 4 bases between the two germline ends. The V gene's germline CDR1 is LGHDT and CDR2 YNNKEL (reference sequence).

This clonotype was picked up one time. The chain recombines TRBV10-3 with TRBJ1-2; 9 positions agree with TRBD1. CDR3 length: 16 residues. Looked up from germline, CDR1 is ENHRY and CDR2 is SYGVKD. The J segment lost 4 bases and the V segment lost 7 bases, leaving 13 bases of the junction unmatched. CDR3 sequence (DNA): TGTGCCATCAACTCCGGGACAGGGCCTAGAGGCTATGGCTACACCTTC. Its protein product is CAINSGTGPRGYGYTF.

J is TRBJ2-1 and V is TRBV28; TRBD2 matches at 7 bases. There are 14 residues in the CDR3. V was pared by 3 bases and J by 8 bases, with 7 bases of the junction left unmatched. CDR1 is MDHEN and CDR2 is SYDVKM in the germline V gene. In DNA form, the CDR3 reads TGTGCCAGCAGTTTCCTAGCGGAGGACGATGAGCAGTTCTTC. Translating gives CASSFLAEDDEQFF.

This clonotype was recorded a few times. The chain is built from TRBV29-1 and TRBJ2-5; D is perhaps TRBD2 (6 bases). V was trimmed by 7 bases and J by 4 bases, leaving 22 bases between them. The germline gives CDR1 SQVTM, CDR2 ANQGSEA. The CDR3 contains 15 residues. The CDR3 loop is CSARERRVSRETQYF. In DNA, the CDR3 is TGCAGCGCGCGGGAAAGGCGGGTCTCACGAGAGACCCAGTACTTC. The full variable domain, in which reference TRBV29-1 and TRBJ2-5 provide the parts outside the CDR3, is SAVISQKPSRDICQRGTSLTIQCQVDSQVTMMFWYRQQPGQSLTLIATANQGSEATYESGFVIDKFPISRPNLTFSTLTVSNMSPEDSSIYLCSARERRVSRETQYFGPGTRLLVL.

The table lists this clonotype with many counts. This sequence joins TRBV5-1 and TRBJ2-1; the D gene is possibly TRBD2 (6 bases). Trimming left V 0 bases short and J 9 bases short, with 13 bases between. Looked up from germline, CDR1 is SGHRS and CDR2 is YFSETQ. The CDR3 is made up of 14 amino acids. DNA for the CDR3: TGCGCCAGCAGCTTGGCGGGAGACCTGGCTGAGCAGTTCTTC. As protein: CASSLAGDLAEQFF.

A few counts support this clonotype. V is TRBV7-2 and J is TRBJ2-2; 13 bases fit TRBD2. The CDR3 totals 17 residues. CDR1 and CDR2 (germline): SGHTA, FQGNSA. The V gene end was trimmed by 0 bases and the J gene end by 8 bases; junction bases not matched to a gene: 6. CDR3 sequence (DNA): TGTGCCAGCAGCTTAGCGGGACTAGCGGGATTCCTGGGGGAGCTGTTTTTT. Residues: CASSLAGLAGFLGELFF.

V is TRBV7-9 and J is TRBJ2-1; D might be TRBD2 (6 bases). Trimming stripped 5 bases from V and 3 bases from J, with 14 bases between. This CDR3 is 15 amino acids long. The germline V gene encodes CDR1 SEHNR and CDR2 FQNEAQ (reference sequence). The CDR3, as DNA: TGTGCCAGCAGCCCCAGGAGGGGCCTCTACAATGAGCAGTTCTTC. Its protein is CASSPRRGLYNEQFF.

V and J are TRBV29-1 and TRBJ2-1; possibly TRBD1 or TRBD2 for D (5 bases each). Between the trimmed V and J ends, which lost 6 bases and 3 bases, there was a span of 15 bases. This CDR3 has 14 residues. Germline V gene lookup returns CDR1 SQVTM and CDR2 ANQGSEA. CDR3 DNA: TGCAGCGTCGGGGTGGGGACCCTCTACAATGAGCAGTTCTTC. Residues: CSVGVGTLYNEQFF.

This clonotype was seen a handful of times. This chain links TRBV5-1 with TRBJ2-3, with 14 bases fitting TRBD2. The CDR3 runs to 15 residues. J was trimmed by 3 bases and V by 7 bases; bases with no gene match: 4. Germline V lookup: CDR1 SGHRS, CDR2 YFSETQ. The CDR3 is CASGWTSGRTDTQYF. The CDR3 coding sequence is TGCGCCAGCGGGTGGACTAGCGGGAGGACAGATACGCAGTATTTT.

The sample holds many counts of this clonotype. Germline is not matched at one junction end, which may reflect a read error. The CDR3 DNA reads as TGTGCCACCAGCAGACGCGGGGCAGGGGGCTCCTCCGAGCAGTACTTC. Its translation: CATSRRGAGGSSEQYF. The chain recombines TRBV15 with TRBJ2-7; 8 bases are a match to TRBD1. CDR3 length: 16 residues. The germline V gene encodes CDR1 LNHNV and CDR2 YYDKDF (reference sequence). Complete variable domain (other parts from reference TRBV15 and TRBJ2-7): DAMVIQNPRYQVTQFGKPVTLSCSQTLNHNVMYWYQQKSSQAPKLLFHYYDKDFNNEADTPDNFQSRRPNTSFCFLDIRSPGLGDTAMYLCATSRRGAGGSSEQYFGPGTRLTVT.

The chain joins TRBV12-3 or TRBV12-4 to TRBJ1-6; the D gene is possibly TRBD1 (6 bases). The ends were cut back, 5 bases at V and 9 bases at J, with 17 bases in the middle. This CDR3 has 15 residues. DNA for the CDR3: TGTGCCAGCAGTAAGGAGACGACAGGATTTTCACCCCTCCACTTT. Its protein is CASSKETTGFSPLHF.

This clonotype appeared a few times. The CDR3 nucleotides read TGTGCCAGCCAGACTAGCGGAGGGAACTATGAGCAGTTCTTC. It codes for CASQTSGGNYEQFF. The gene calls are TRBV28 and TRBJ2-1; 9 bases align to TRBD2. The CDR3 has 14 amino acids. V was clipped by 8 bases and J by 8 bases; unmatched bases: 10. CDR1 MDHEN and CDR2 SYDVKM come from the germline V gene.

This clonotype was seen only a few times. The genes are TRBV21-1 and TRBJ1-4. TRBV21-1 is recorded as a pseudogene. The CDR3 has 14 amino acids. CDR3 in amino acids: CASSNWTTNEKLFF. The CDR3 region has the DNA TGTGCCAGCAGCAATTGGACCACTAATGAAAAACTGTTTTTT.